Listed below are T cell receptor beta chains from one sample, sequenced in a study of neoadjuvant anti-PD-1 for oral cavity cancer. Measured with immunoSEQ multiplex PCR; TCRdb has only the in-frame clones, and not every one. This repertoire shows approximately 12,000 clones, about 61% found once; its top ten account for around 6.8%. The sample here was tumor tissue, taken before nivolumab (anti-PD-1) treatment. These receptors all come from a person between 40 and 79 years old with oral cavity squamous cell carcinoma. The donor label of this sample is uncertain. CDR3s include the opening cysteine and the closing phenylalanine or tryptophan. D genes are given only for firm matches. Size tells how often a clone was seen (once, few, many) or the class of an expanded clone, and some rows leave it out.

DNA: TGCGCCAGCAGCCACGGACAGAATGAAGCTTTCTTT
CDR3: CASSHGQNEAFF
D: .
size: few
V: TRBV5-1
J: TRBJ1-1

DNA: TGTGCCAGCAGACCAACTGACAGGGGGAGCTCTGGAAACACCATATATTTT
CDR3: CASRPTDRGSSGNTIYF
D: TRBD1
size: .
V: TRBV28
J: TRBJ1-3

DNA: TGTGCCAGCAGCTCCCAGGGTAGGGAACAAGAGACCCAGTACTTC
CDR3: CASSSQGREQETQYF
D: .
size: .
V: TRBV7-3
J: TRBJ2-5

DNA: TGTGCCAGCATGGTGCTCTCGGGAGGTTCACCCCTCCACTTT
CDR3: CASMVLSGGSPLHF
D: .
size: few
V: TRBV5-5
J: TRBJ1-6

DNA: TGTGCCAGCAGCACACGAGGGAAGGGATTCGGACAGCCCCAGCATTTT
CDR3: CASSTRGKGFGQPQHF
D: .
size: .
V: TRBV5-6
J: TRBJ1-5

DNA: TGTGCCAGCAGTTCCCTCCGACAGGGAAGACAGCCCCAGCATTTT
CDR3: CASSSLRQGRQPQHF
D: TRBD1
size: .
V: TRBV27
J: TRBJ1-5

DNA: TGTGCCAGCAAACCGACAGGGGGGGTTCGAGATACGCAGTATTTT
CDR3: CASKPTGGVRDTQYF
D: TRBD1
size: .
V: TRBV6-5
J: TRBJ2-3

DNA: TGTGCCATCAAAAGTACAGATAATGAAAAACTGTTTTTT
CDR3: CAIKSTDNEKLFF
D: .
size: .
V: TRBV10-3
J: TRBJ1-4

DNA: TGTGCCAGCAGCCAACTACCTAGCGGGAGGTCCGGTAGTGAGCAGTTCTTC
CDR3: CASSQLPSGRSGSEQFF
D: TRBD2
size: .
V: TRBV11-3
J: TRBJ2-1

DNA: TGCGCCAGCACCCGCTATGAAGGCTACTACGAGCAGTACTTC
CDR3: CASTRYEGYYEQYF
D: .
size: medium-sized
V: TRBV4-1
J: TRBJ2-7

DNA: TGTGCCAGCAGCCCCACCAGTAGGCAGCTGAACACTGAAGCTTTCTTT
CDR3: CASSPTSRQLNTEAFF
D: .
size: few
V: TRBV9
J: TRBJ1-1

DNA: TGTGCCAGCAGCCAGGACACGAACACTGAAGCTTTCTTT
CDR3: CASSQDTNTEAFF
D: .
size: .
V: TRBV4-2
J: TRBJ1-1

DNA: TGCGCCAGCAGCTTGCTGGGGCAGCCTAATTCACCCCTCCACTTT
CDR3: CASSLLGQPNSPLHF
D: .
size: .
V: TRBV5-1
J: TRBJ1-6

DNA: TGTGCCAGCAGCGTAAAATCAGGCTCTGGAAACACCATATATTTT
CDR3: CASSVKSGSGNTIYF
D: .
size: .
V: TRBV9
J: TRBJ1-3

DNA: TGTGCCAGCAGCTTCGGGACTAGCGGATACAATGAGCAGTTCTTC
CDR3: CASSFGTSGYNEQFF
D: TRBD2
size: .
V: TRBV6-1
J: TRBJ2-1

DNA: TGTGCCAGTCAGGGGTTCCCCTACAATGAGCAGTTCTTC
CDR3: CASQGFPYNEQFF
D: .
size: .
V: TRBV7-2
J: TRBJ2-1

DNA: TGTGCCAGCAGCATCCTGGACCGGCAGCCCCAGCATTTT
CDR3: CASSILDRQPQHF
D: .
size: .
V: TRBV7-9
J: TRBJ1-5

DNA: TGTGCCAGCAGCGTAGTGACGGGGTCGGAGCTGTTTTTT
CDR3: CASSVVTGSELFF
D: .
size: .
V: TRBV9
J: TRBJ2-2

DNA: TGTGCCAGCAGCCTAAGACTAGCGGGGACCGGGGAGCTGTTTTTT
CDR3: CASSLRLAGTGELFF
D: TRBD2
size: .
V: TRBV7-2
J: TRBJ2-2

DNA: TGCGCCAGCAGCTTGGCTGTCCGGGACAGGGGGGATGAGCAGTTCTTC
CDR3: CASSLAVRDRGDEQFF
D: TRBD1
size: .
V: TRBV5-1
J: TRBJ2-1

DNA: TGCGCCAGCAGCTTGGCACCAGAAATTAACTATGGCTACACCTTC
CDR3: CASSLAPEINYGYTF
D: .
size: .
V: TRBV5-1
J: TRBJ1-2

DNA: TGCGCCAGCAGCCACTCAGGACAGATGAACACTGAAGCTTTCTTT
CDR3: CASSHSGQMNTEAFF
D: .
size: .
V: TRBV4-1
J: TRBJ1-1

DNA: TGTGCCAGCAGCCCCCAAGGGGGCGGGGGGGTTCCCTACGAGCAGTACTTC
CDR3: CASSPQGGGGVPYEQYF
D: TRBD2
size: few
V: TRBV5-4
J: TRBJ2-7

DNA: TGTGCCAGCAGCAGGGAATCAGGGGCCTATAATTCACCCCTCCACTTT
CDR3: CASSRESGAYNSPLHF
D: .
size: .
V: TRBV4-2
J: TRBJ1-6

DNA: TGCGCCAGCAGCCGGGACAGGGCTAATTCACCCCTCCACTTT
CDR3: CASSRDRANSPLHF
D: TRBD1
size: .
V: TRBV5-1
J: TRBJ1-6

DNA: TGTGCCAGCAGTTCCGGGGGCGGGACAGGGGACGAGACCCAGTACTTC
CDR3: CASSSGGGTGDETQYF
D: TRBD1
size: .
V: TRBV28
J: TRBJ2-5

DNA: TGTGCCAGCATCGCGGATTCTGGGGCCAACGTCCTGACTTTC
CDR3: CASIADSGANVLTF
D: .
size: .
V: TRBV5-5
J: TRBJ2-6

DNA: TGTGCCAGCAGTTTATCGGGAGATGGCTACACCTTC
CDR3: CASSLSGDGYTF
D: .
size: few
V: TRBV27
J: TRBJ1-2

DNA: TGTGCCAGTAGAGCTAGCGGTCTGAACACCGGGGAGCTGTTTTTT
CDR3: CASRASGLNTGELFF
D: TRBD2
size: few
V: TRBV6-5
J: TRBJ2-2

DNA: TGTGCCAGCAGCTTAGCTCAAATCGTCACTAGCGGGAGAGAGACCCAGTACTTC
CDR3: CASSLAQIVTSGRETQYF
D: TRBD2
size: .
V: TRBV7-8
J: TRBJ2-5

DNA: TGTGCCAGCAGCCTACGGGGGCTAGCGGTCTACGAGCAGTACTTC
CDR3: CASSLRGLAVYEQYF
D: .
size: few
V: TRBV7-9
J: TRBJ2-7

DNA: TGCGCCAGCAGCCACGGAGGAGGCTACGAGCAGTACTTC
CDR3: CASSHGGGYEQYF
D: .
size: medium-sized
V: TRBV5-1
J: TRBJ2-7

DNA: TGTGCCAGCAGCTTAGCAGGGGACACAGCCTACGAGCAGTACTTC
CDR3: CASSLAGDTAYEQYF
D: .
size: .
V: TRBV7-2
J: TRBJ2-7

DNA: TGTGCCAGCAGCCTGACTGGTCTGGGGGCTTTCTTT
CDR3: CASSLTGLGAFF
D: .
size: few
V: TRBV11-2
J: TRBJ1-1

DNA: TGTGCCAGCAGTGGATACAGGGGGCCCGCCTACGAGCAGTACTTC
CDR3: CASSGYRGPAYEQYF
D: TRBD1
size: .
V: TRBV6-1
J: TRBJ2-7

DNA: TGCGCCAGCAGTGATCGGGCTAGAATCTCCGAGCAGTACTTC
CDR3: CASSDRARISEQYF
D: .
size: few
V: TRBV10-1
J: TRBJ2-7